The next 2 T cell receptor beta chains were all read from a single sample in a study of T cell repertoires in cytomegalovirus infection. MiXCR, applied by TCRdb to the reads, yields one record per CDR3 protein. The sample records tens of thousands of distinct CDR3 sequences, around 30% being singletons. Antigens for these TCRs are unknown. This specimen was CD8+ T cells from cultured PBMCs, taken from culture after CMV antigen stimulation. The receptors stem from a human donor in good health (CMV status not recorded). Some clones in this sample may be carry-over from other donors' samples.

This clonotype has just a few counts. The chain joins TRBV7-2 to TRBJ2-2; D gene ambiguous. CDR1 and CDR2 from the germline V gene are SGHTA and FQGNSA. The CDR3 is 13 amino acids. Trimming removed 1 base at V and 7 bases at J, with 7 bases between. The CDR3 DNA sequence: TGTGCCAGCAGCTTAGTTTCAGGCGGGGAGCTGTTTTTT. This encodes CASSLVSGGELFF.

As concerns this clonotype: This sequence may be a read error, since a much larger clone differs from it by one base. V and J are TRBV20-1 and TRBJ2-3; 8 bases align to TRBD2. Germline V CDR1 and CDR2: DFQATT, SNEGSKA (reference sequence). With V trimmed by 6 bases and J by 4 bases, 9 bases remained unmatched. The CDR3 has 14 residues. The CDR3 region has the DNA TGCAGTGCGAGTGAGACGGGAGGGGCAGATACGCAGTATTTT. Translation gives CSASETGGADTQYF.